One and the same sample provided the 4 T cell receptor beta chains below, sequenced in a study of T-cell memory formation after mild COVID-19. TCRdb processed the 5' RACE reads anew with MiXCR; each CDR3 protein has one entry. The sample yields fewer than 550,000 distinct CDR3 sequences, 15% to 20% seen once. Material: PBMCs or a T cell subset sorted from them (not recorded which). The receptors shown here come from an adult woman who had mild COVID-19 (a few samples of this study predate the infection). Cell type and time point are not known.

This chain links TRBV7-8 with TRBJ1-5; TRBD1 aligns across 7 bases. This CDR3 has 16 residues. V shed 5 bases, J shed 8 bases, and the junction held 15 bases outside the gene matches. Germline CDR1 reads SGHVS; CDR2 reads FQNEAQ. CDR3 region: CASSGRRVSDREPQHF. The DNA for the CDR3 is TGTGCCAGCAGCGGCCGCCGGGTCTCAGACAGGGAGCCCCAGCATTTT.

This clonotype was observed a handful of times. The V call is TRBV3-1, the J call TRBJ1-1; D not resolved. The germline V gene has CDR1 LGHDT and CDR2 YNNKEL (reference sequence). Trimming left V 4 bases short and J 2 bases short, with 14 bases between. The CDR3 totals 15 residues. In DNA, the CDR3 is TGTGCCAGCAGCCTCTCGGATACGGGTAACACTGAAGCTTTCTTT. Protein product: CASSLSDTGNTEAFF.

This clonotype came up a few times. The chain couples TRBV7-9 to TRBJ2-2; TRBD1 might be the D (6 bases). V was cut by 5 bases and J by 0 bases, with 13 bases left in between. Germline values: CDR1 SEHNR, CDR2 FQNEAQ (reference sequence). There are 16 residues in the CDR3. The CDR3 DNA reads as TGTGCCAGCAGCCCTCTGGGACAACCGAACACCGGGGAGCTGTTTTTT. It yields the protein CASSPLGQPNTGELFF.

The sample holds a few counts of this clonotype. V gene TRBV20-1 combines with J gene TRBJ2-1, with D uncertain. The V end was cut by 3 bases, the J end by 0 bases, with 12 bases between. The CDR3 runs 15 residues. In germline, CDR1 is DFQATT, CDR2 SNEGSKA (reference sequence). The CDR3, as DNA: TGCAGTGCTAGGCGGCCAGTCGGCTCCTACAATGAGCAGTTCTTC. Amino acid sequence: CSARRPVGSYNEQFF.